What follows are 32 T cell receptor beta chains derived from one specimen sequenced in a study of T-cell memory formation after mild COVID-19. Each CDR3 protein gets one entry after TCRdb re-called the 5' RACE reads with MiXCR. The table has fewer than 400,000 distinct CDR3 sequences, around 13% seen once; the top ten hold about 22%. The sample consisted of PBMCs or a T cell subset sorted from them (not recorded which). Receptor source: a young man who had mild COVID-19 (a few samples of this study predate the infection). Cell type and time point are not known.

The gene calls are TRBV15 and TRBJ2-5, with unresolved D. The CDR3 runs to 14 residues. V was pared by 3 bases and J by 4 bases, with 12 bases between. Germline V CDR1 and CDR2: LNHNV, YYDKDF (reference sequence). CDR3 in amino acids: CATSRSLGSETQYF. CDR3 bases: TGTGCCACCAGCAGGTCTCTGGGCTCAGAGACCCAGTACTTC.

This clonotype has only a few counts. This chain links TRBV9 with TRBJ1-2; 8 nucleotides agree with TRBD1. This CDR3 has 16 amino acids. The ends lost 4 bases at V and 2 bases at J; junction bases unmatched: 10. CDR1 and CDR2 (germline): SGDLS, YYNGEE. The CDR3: CASSPSPQGANYGYTF. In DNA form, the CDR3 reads TGTGCCAGCAGCCCCAGTCCGCAGGGGGCGAACTATGGCTACACCTTC.

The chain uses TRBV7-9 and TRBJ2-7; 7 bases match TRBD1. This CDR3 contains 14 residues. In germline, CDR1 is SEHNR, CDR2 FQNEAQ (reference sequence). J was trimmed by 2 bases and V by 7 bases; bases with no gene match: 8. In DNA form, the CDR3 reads TGTGCCAGCACCTCGCAGGGGGTAACCTACGAGCAGTACTTC. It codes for CASTSQGVTYEQYF.

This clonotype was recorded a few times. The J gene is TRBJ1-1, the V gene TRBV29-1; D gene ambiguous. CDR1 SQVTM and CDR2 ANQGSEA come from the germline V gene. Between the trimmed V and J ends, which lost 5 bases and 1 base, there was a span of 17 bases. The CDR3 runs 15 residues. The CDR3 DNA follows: TGCAGCGTTCTTATCCCCGACAAGGGGAACACTGAAGCTTTCTTT. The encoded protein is CSVLIPDKGNTEAFF.

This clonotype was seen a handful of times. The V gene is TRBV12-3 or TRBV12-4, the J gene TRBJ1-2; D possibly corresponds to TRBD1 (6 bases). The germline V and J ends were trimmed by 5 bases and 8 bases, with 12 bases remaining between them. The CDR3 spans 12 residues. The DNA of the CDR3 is TGTGCCAGCAGTAACGGGGGCGACGGCTACACCTTC. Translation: CASSNGGDGYTF.

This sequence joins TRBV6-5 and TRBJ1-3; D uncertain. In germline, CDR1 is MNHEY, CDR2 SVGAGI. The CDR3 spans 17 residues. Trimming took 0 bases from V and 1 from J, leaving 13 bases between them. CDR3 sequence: CASSYSIGEYSGNTIYF. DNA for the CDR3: TGTGCCAGCAGTTACTCGATTGGGGAGTATTCTGGAAACACCATATATTTT.

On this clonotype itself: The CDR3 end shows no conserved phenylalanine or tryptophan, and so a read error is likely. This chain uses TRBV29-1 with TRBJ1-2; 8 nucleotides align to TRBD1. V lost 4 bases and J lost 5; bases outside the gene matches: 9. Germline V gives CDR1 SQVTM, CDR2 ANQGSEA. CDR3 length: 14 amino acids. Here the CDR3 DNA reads TGCAGCGTTGCACGTGACAGGGGATGGTATGGCTACACCTTA. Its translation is CSVARDRGWYGYTL.

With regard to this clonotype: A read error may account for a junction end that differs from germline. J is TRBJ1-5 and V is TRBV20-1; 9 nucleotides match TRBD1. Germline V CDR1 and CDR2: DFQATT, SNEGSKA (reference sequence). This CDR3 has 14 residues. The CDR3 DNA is TGCAGTGCTAGCGGGACAGGGAACGGTCAGCCCAAGCATTTT. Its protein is CSASGTGNGQPKHF.

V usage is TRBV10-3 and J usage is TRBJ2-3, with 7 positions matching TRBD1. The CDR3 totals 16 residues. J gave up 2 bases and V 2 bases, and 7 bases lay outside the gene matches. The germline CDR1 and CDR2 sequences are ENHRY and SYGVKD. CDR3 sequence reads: CAISERTGTATDTQYF. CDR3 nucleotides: TGTGCCATCAGTGAGCGGACCGGGACAGCCACAGATACGCAGTATTTT.

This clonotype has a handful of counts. CDR3 in amino acids: CASSLQANTEAFF. In DNA, the CDR3 is TGTGCCAGCAGCTTACAGGCAAACACTGAAGCTTTCTTT. This chain links TRBV7-3 with TRBJ1-1; D is undetermined. Trimming removed 2 bases at V and 2 bases at J, with 6 bases between. The CDR3 is made up of 13 amino acids. Germline lookup yields CDR1 SGHTA and CDR2 FQGTGA.

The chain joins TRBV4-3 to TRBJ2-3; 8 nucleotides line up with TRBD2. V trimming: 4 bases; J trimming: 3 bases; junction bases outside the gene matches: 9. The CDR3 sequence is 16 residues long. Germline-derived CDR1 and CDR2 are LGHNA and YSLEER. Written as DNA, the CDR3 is TGCGCCAGCAGCCGTAGCCTAGCGGGCGAGACAGATACGCAGTATTTT. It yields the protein CASSRSLAGETDTQYF.

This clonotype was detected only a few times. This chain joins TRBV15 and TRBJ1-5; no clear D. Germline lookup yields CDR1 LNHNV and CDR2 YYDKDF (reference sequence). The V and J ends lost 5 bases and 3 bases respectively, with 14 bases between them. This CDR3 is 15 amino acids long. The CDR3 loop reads CATSGGRRLNQPQHF. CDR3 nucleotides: TGTGCCACCAGCGGAGGCCGGCGGCTCAATCAGCCCCAGCATTTT.

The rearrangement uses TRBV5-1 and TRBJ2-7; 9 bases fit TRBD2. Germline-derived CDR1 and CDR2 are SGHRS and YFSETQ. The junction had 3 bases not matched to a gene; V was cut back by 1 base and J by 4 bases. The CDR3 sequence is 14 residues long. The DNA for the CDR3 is TGCGCCAGCAGCTTGCTAGCGGGGTCGTACGAGCAGTACGTC. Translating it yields CASSLLAGSYEQYV.

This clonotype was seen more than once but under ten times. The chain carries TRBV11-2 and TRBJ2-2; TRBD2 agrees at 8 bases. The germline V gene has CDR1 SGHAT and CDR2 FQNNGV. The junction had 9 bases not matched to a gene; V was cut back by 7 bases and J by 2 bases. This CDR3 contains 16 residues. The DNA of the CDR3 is TGTGCCAGCACCCGACTCACTAGCGGTAACACCGGGGAGCTGTTTTTT. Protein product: CASTRLTSGNTGELFF. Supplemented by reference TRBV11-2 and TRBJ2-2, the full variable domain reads EAGVAQSPRYKIIEKRQSVAFWCNPISGHATLYWYQQILGQGPKLLIQFQNNGVVDDSQLPKDRFSAERLKGVDSTLKIQPAKLEDSAVYLCASTRLTSGNTGELFFGEGSRLTVL.

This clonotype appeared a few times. The CDR3 DNA is TGTGCCTGGTTACAGGGGACTACGATGAACACTGAAGCTTTCTTT. Translating gives CAWLQGTTMNTEAFF. This rearrangement joins TRBV30 to TRBJ1-1, with 7 bases identical to TRBD1. CDR1 and CDR2 (germline): GTSNPN, SVGIG (reference sequence). The CDR3 contains 15 residues. V gave up 5 bases and J gave up 0 bases; unmatched junction bases: 9.

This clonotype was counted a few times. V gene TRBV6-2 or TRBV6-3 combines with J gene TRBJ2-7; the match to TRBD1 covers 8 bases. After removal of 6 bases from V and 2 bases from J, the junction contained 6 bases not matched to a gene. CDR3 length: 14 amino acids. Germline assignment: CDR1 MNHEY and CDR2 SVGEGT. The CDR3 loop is CASSTGTGPYEQYF. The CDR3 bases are TGTGCCAGCAGCACCGGGACAGGACCCTACGAGCAGTACTTC.

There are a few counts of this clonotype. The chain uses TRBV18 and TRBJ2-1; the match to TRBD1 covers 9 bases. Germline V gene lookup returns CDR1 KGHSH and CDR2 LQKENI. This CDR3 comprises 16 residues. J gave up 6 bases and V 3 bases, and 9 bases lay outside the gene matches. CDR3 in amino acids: CASSPRQGVLGNEQFF. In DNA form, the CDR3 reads TGTGCCAGCTCACCGCGACAGGGGGTACTGGGCAATGAGCAGTTCTTC.

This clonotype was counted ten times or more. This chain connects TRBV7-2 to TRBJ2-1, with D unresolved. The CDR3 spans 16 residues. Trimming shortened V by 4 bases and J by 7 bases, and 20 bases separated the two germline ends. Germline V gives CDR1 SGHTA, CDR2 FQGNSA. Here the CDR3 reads CASSSSAGALQNEQFF. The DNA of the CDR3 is TGTGCCAGCAGCTCCTCCGCCGGCGCCCTACAGAATGAGCAGTTCTTC. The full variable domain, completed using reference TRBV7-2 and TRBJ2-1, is GAGVSQSPSNKVTEKGKDVELRCDPISGHTALYWYRQSLGQGLEFLIYFQGNSAPDKSGLPSDRFSAERTGGSVSTLTIQRTQQEDSAVYLCASSSSAGALQNEQFFGPGTRLTVL.

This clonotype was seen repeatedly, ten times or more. The CDR3 spells CASTPRPGRSGYTF. In DNA form, the CDR3 reads TGTGCCAGCACCCCTAGGCCCGGAAGGAGCGGCTACACCTTC. This rearrangement joins TRBV6-6 to TRBJ1-2; D call uncertain. Germline loops: CDR1 MNHNY, CDR2 SVGAGI (reference sequence). Trimming stripped 7 bases from V and 8 bases from J, with 20 bases between. This CDR3 is built from 14 residues.

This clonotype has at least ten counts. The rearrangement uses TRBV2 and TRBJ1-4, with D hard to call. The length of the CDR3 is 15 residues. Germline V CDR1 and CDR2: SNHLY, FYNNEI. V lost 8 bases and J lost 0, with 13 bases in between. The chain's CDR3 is CASCLAGTTNEKLFF. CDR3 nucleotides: TGTGCCAGCTGTCTGGCTGGGACAACTAATGAAAAACTGTTTTTT.

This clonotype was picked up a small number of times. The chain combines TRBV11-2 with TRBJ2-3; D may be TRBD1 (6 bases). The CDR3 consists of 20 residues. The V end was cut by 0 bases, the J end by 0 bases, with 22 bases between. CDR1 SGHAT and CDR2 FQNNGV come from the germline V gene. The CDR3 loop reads CASSLDLAGEFRSSTDTQYF. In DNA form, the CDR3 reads TGTGCCAGCAGCTTAGATCTTGCAGGGGAGTTTCGTTCTAGCACAGATACGCAGTATTTT.

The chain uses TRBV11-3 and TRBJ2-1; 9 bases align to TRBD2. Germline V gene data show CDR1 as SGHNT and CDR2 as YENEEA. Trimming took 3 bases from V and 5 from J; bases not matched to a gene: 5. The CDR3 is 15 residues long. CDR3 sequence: CASSFLIAGDNEQFF. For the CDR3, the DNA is TGTGCCAGCAGCTTCTTGATAGCGGGAGACAATGAGCAGTTCTTC.

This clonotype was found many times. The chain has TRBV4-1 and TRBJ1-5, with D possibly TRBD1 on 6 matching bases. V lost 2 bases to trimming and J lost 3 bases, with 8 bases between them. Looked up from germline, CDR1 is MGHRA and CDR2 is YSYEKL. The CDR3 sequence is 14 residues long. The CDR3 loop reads CASSQRQDNQPQHF. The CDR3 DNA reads TGCGCCAGCAGCCAACGACAGGACAATCAGCCCCAGCATTTT.

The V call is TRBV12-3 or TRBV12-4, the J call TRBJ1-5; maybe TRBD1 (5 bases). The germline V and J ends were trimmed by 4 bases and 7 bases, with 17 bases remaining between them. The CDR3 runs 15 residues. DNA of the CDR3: TGTGCCAGCAGTTCCCAGCTAGGGGCAGTGCAGCCCCAGCATTTT. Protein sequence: CASSSQLGAVQPQHF.

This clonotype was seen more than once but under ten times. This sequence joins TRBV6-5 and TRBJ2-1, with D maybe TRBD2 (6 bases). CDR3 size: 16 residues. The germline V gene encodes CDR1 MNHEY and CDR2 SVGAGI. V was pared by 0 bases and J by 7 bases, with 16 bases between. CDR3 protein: CASSYSPGLRPNEQFF. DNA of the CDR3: TGTGCCAGCAGTTACTCGCCGGGACTTCGTCCAAATGAGCAGTTCTTC.

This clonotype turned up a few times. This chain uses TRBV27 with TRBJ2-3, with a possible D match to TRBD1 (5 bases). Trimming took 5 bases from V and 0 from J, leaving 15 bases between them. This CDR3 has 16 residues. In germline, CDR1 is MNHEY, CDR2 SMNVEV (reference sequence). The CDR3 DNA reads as TGTGCCAGCAGTCGCTACAGGCTAACTAGCACAGATACGCAGTATTTT. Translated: CASSRYRLTSTDTQYF.

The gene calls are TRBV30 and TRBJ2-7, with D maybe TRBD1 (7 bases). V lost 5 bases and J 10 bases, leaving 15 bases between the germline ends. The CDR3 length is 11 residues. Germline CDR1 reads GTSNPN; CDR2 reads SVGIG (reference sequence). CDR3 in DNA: TGTGCCTGGGGGGGGACAGTGCATCAGTACTTC. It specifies CAWGGTVHQYF.

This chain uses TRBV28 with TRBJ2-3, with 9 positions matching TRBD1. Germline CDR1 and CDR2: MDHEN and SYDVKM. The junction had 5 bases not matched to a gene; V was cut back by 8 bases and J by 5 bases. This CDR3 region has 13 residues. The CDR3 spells CASRNRGQDTQYF. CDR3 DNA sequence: TGTGCCAGCCGGAACAGGGGGCAAGATACGCAGTATTTT.

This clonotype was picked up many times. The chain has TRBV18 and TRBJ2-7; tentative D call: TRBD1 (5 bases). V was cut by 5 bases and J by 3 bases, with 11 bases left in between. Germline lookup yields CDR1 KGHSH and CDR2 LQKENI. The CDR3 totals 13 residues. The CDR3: CASSGAGNYEQYV. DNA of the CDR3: TGTGCCAGCTCAGGGGCCGGAAACTACGAGCAGTACGTC.

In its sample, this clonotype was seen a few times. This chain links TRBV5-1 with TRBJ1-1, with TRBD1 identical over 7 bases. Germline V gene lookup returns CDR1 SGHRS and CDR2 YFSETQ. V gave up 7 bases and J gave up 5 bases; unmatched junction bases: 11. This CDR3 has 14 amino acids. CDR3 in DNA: TGCGCCAGCGGCGAACACAGGGGAAATACTGAAGCTTTCTTT. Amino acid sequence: CASGEHRGNTEAFF.

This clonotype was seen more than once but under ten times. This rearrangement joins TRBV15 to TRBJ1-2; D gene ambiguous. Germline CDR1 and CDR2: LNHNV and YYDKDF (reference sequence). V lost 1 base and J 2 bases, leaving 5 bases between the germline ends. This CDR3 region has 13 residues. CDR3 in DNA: TGTGCCACCAGCAGAGGGGAGAACTATGGCTACACCTTC. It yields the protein CATSRGENYGYTF.

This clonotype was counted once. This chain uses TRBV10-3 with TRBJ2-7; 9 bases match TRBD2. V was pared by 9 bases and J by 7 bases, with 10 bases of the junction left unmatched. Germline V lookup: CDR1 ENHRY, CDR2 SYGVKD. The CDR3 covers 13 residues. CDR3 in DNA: TGTGCCATAAGCGAGCGGGGGGCGCAAGAGCAGTACGTC. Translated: CAISERGAQEQYV.